This is a list of T cell receptor beta chains from one sample in a study of blood T cell repertoires in COVID-19. The assay was immunoSEQ multiplex PCR, and TCRdb's table has in-frame clones only and misses some. The table has about 300,000 clones, about 90% seen once; the top ten hold 3.5% to 4.5%. The material sequenced was PBMCs or T cells enriched from blood (not recorded which). These receptors were taken from a woman aged 18-29 years with acute COVID-19. The CDR3 runs from the conserved cysteine through the conserved F or W. D genes are given only for firm matches. Expanded clones are given a class, and other clones once, few, many or no size at all.

CDR3 protein,CDR3 DNA,clone size,J gene,D gene,V gene
CASSSGGSITDTQYF,TGTGCCAGCAGTTCAGGGGGCTCGATCACAGATACGCAGTATTTT,.,TRBJ2-3,TRBD1,TRBV28
CASSSTGGRETEAFF,TGCGCCAGCAGCTCGACGGGGGGGAGAGAGACTGAAGCTTTCTTT,.,TRBJ1-1,.,TRBV5-1
CASSVGSSGSNEQFF,TGTGCCAGCAGCGTAGGGTCTAGCGGGAGTAACGAGCAGTTCTTC,.,TRBJ2-1,TRBD2,TRBV9
CATSLEESPNSPLHF,TGTGCCACCAGCCTCGAGGAGTCTCCGAATTCACCCCTCCACTTT,.,TRBJ1-6,.,TRBV15
CASSASLRRTAFQETQYF,TGTGCCAGCAGCGCGAGCTTAAGAAGGACAGCCTTCCAAGAGACCCAGTACTTC,.,TRBJ2-5,.,TRBV9
CATIDRDRIYSSYEQYF,TGTGCCACCATTGACCGGGACAGGATCTATAGCTCCTACGAGCAGTACTTC,.,TRBJ2-7,TRBD1,TRBV15
CASSPSPQGGSGNTIYF,TGTGCCAGCTCACCATCTCCCCAGGGAGGGTCTGGAAACACCATATATTTT,once,TRBJ1-3,.,TRBV18
CASSPAGDSYEQFF,TGTGCCAGCTCACCAGCGGGAGACAGCTATGAGCAGTTCTTC,.,TRBJ2-1,TRBD2,TRBV18
CASSLLEANRNTEAFF,TGTGCCAGCAGTCTCCTGGAGGCAAATCGGAACACTGAAGCTTTCTTT,.,TRBJ1-1,.,TRBV27
CASSLDTRGSYEQYF,TGTGCCAGCAGTTTAGACACCCGGGGCTCCTACGAGCAGTACTTC,.,TRBJ2-7,.,TRBV28
CASSLLLAGGYEQFF,TGTGCCAGCAGCTTGCTTTTAGCGGGAGGATATGAGCAGTTCTTC,.,TRBJ2-1,TRBD2,TRBV5-5
CASSLLLTGSGELFF,TGTGCCAGTAGTCTACTTCTCACAGGGTCAGGGGAGCTGTTTTTT,.,TRBJ2-2,.,TRBV19
CASTGRNTEAFF,TGCGCCAGCACCGGTCGGAACACTGAAGCTTTCTTT,once,TRBJ1-1,.,TRBV5-1
CAISSGAYNEQFF,TGTGCCATCAGTAGCGGAGCCTACAATGAGCAGTTCTTC,.,TRBJ2-1,.,TRBV10-3
CASSPSQDRSSYEQYF,TGCGCCAGCAGCCCCTCCCAGGACAGAAGCTCCTACGAGCAGTACTTC,.,TRBJ2-7,.,TRBV4-1
CASTLPAGGAPSYEQYF,TGTGCCAGCACTCTTCCAGCGGGAGGAGCCCCCTCCTACGAGCAGTACTTC,.,TRBJ2-7,TRBD2,TRBV6-4
CASSIGGAQQYF,TGTGCCAGTAGTATAGGAGGAGCCCAACAGTACTTC,.,TRBJ2-7,.,TRBV19
CASSGTGGGETQYF,TGTGCCAGCAGCGGAACAGGGGGTGGGGAGACCCAGTACTTC,.,TRBJ2-5,TRBD1,TRBV7-8
CASRTRSLNEQFF,TGTGCCAGCAGAACTAGGAGCCTTAATGAGCAGTTCTTC,.,TRBJ2-1,.,TRBV2
CASSLGVLRRTSGTSSGANVLTF,TGTGCCAGCAGTTTAGGTGTTTTACGTAGGACTAGCGGGACCAGCTCTGGGGCCAACGTCCTGACTTTC,.,TRBJ2-6,TRBD2,TRBV28
CASSFSLGGYNEQFF,TGTGCCAGCAGCTTTAGCCTGGGGGGGTACAATGAGCAGTTCTTC,.,TRBJ2-1,TRBD2,TRBV11-3
CASSLTSAMAGELFF,TGCGCCAGCAGCTTGACTAGCGCCATGGCCGGGGAGCTGTTTTTT,.,TRBJ2-2,TRBD2,TRBV5-1
CASSMGQNPYSNQPQHF,TGTGCCAGTAGTATGGGGCAAAACCCTTATAGCAATCAGCCCCAGCATTTT,.,TRBJ1-5,.,TRBV19
CAISGTGATGDTQYF,TGTGCCATCAGTGGTACAGGGGCGACCGGAGATACGCAGTATTTT,.,TRBJ2-3,TRBD1,TRBV10-3
CASSEQRTSTDTQYF,TGTGCCAGCAGCGAGCAACGAACTAGCACAGATACGCAGTATTTT,.,TRBJ2-3,.,TRBV9
CASSPRGDRAGNEQFF,TGTGCCAGCAGCCCCCGAGGAGACAGGGCCGGCAATGAGCAGTTCTTC,.,TRBJ2-1,TRBD1,TRBV9
CASSQEPRGKAEAFF,TGCGCCAGCAGCCAAGAACCCAGGGGAAAGGCTGAAGCTTTCTTT,.,TRBJ1-1,.,TRBV4-1
CASGLREGLPKDEQFF,TGTGCCAGCGGGCTTCGGGAGGGCCTACCTAAGGATGAGCAGTTCTTC,.,TRBJ2-1,TRBD2,TRBV9
CASSISNTEAFF,TGTGCCAGTAGTATCAGTAACACTGAAGCTTTCTTT,.,TRBJ1-1,.,TRBV19
CASSFVMGHRQGQETQYF,TGTGCCAGCAGTTTTGTTATGGGACACCGACAGGGGCAAGAGACCCAGTACTTC,.,TRBJ2-5,TRBD1,TRBV28
CASSLQENYGYTF,TGTGCCAGCAGCTTGCAGGAAAACTATGGCTACACCTTC,once,TRBJ1-2,.,TRBV5-5
CASSVGRDEQFF,TGTGCCAGCAGCGTAGGTCGGGATGAGCAGTTCTTC,once,TRBJ2-1,.,TRBV9
CASSIYRDLYGYTF,TGTGCCAGTAGTATATACAGGGACCTCTATGGCTACACCTTC,.,TRBJ1-2,.,TRBV19
CASSESRRTSGSSIRVF,TGCGCCAGCAGTGAGTCTCGGCGGACTAGCGGGAGTTCTATCCGGGTCTTC,.,TRBJ2-1,TRBD2,TRBV10-2
CASSPGTGIYEQYF,TGCGCCAGCAGCCCCGGGACAGGGATATACGAGCAGTACTTC,.,TRBJ2-7,TRBD1,TRBV5-1
CASSELAGGSTDTQYF,TGTGCCAGCAGCGAGTTAGCGGGAGGGTCCACAGATACGCAGTATTTT,.,TRBJ2-3,TRBD2,TRBV11-2
CASSSQGSLAYEQYF,TGTGCCAGCAGTTCACAGGGAAGTTTGGCCTACGAGCAGTACTTC,.,TRBJ2-7,.,TRBV28